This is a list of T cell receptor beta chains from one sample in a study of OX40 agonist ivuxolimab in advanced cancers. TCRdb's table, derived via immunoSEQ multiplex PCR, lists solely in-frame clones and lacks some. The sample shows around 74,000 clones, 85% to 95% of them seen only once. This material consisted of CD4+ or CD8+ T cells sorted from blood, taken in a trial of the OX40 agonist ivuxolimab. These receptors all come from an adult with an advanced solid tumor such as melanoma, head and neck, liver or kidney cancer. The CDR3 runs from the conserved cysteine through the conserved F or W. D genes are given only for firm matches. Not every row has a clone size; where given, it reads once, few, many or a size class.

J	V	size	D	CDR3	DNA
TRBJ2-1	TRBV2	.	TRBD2	CASSRPGLVPEQFF	TGTGCCAGCAGTCGCCCGGGACTAGTTCCTGAGCAGTTCTTC
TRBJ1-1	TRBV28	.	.	CASTDGRHTEAFF	TGTGCCAGCACCGACGGACGGCACACTGAAGCTTTCTTT
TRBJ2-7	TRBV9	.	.	CASSVTQQGGFEEQYF	TGTGCCAGCAGCGTAACCCAACAGGGGGGGTTTGAGGAGCAGTACTTC
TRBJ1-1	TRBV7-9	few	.	CASSSTGVNTEAFF	TGTGCCAGCAGCTCGACAGGAGTCAACACTGAAGCTTTCTTT
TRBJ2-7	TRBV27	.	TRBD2	CASSSAGAPYEQYF	TGTGCCAGCAGTTCAGCGGGGGCCCCCTACGAGCAGTACTTC
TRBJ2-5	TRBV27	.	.	CASSPAPLGAQYF	TGTGCCAGCAGTCCCGCCCCCCTCGGGGCCCAGTACTTC
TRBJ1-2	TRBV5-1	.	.	CASSFQTDNQGGVFEGGYTF	TGCGCCAGCAGCTTCCAAACGGACAACCAGGGTGGGGTCTTTGAGGGTGGCTACACCTTC
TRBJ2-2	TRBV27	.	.	CASSFSAGELFF	TGTGCCAGCAGTTTTTCGGCCGGGGAGCTGTTTTTT
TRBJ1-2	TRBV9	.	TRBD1	CASSATGGYGYTF	TGTGCCAGCAGCGCGACAGGGGGCTATGGCTACACCTTC
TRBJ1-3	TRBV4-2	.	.	CASSQEGPGDYGNTIYF	TGTGCCAGCAGCCAAGAGGGGCCAGGGGACTACGGAAACACCATATATTTT
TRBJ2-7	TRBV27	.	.	CASSYRDGSYEQYF	TGTGCCAGCAGTTACAGGGACGGATCCTACGAGCAGTACTTC
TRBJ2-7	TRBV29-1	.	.	CSVEEITYEQYF	TGCAGCGTTGAAGAAATCACCTACGAGCAGTACTTC
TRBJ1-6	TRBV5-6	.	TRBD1	CASSSVGQGGNSPLHF	TGTGCCAGCAGCTCCGTTGGACAGGGGGGAAATTCACCCCTCCACTTT
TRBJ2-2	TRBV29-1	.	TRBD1	CSVGRDRGRTGELFF	TGCAGCGTTGGGAGGGACAGGGGGCGGACCGGGGAGCTGTTTTTT
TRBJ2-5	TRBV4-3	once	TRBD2	CASSQDRGGARETQYF	TGCGCCAGCAGCCAAGATCGCGGGGGGGCGAGAGAGACCCAGTACTTC
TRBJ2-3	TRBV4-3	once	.	CASSQGQWSDTQYF	TGCGCCAGCAGCCAAGGACAGTGGTCAGATACGCAGTATTTT
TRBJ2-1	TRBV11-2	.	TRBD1	CASSLGYRGPHNEQFF	TGTGCCAGCAGCTTAGGGTACAGGGGGCCCCACAATGAGCAGTTCTTC
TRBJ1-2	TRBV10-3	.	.	CAISEPNKRPNYGYTF	TGTGCCATCAGTGAGCCAAACAAAAGACCTAACTATGGCTACACCTTC
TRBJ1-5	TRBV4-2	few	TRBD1	CASSLRVGQGQPQHF	TGTGCCAGCAGTCTCCGTGTCGGACAGGGCCAGCCCCAGCATTTT
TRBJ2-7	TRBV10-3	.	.	CAISGGRDGSYEQYF	TGTGCCATCAGCGGCGGCCGGGACGGCTCCTACGAGCAGTACTTC
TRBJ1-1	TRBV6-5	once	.	CASSYSEGTTEAFF	TGTGCCAGCAGTTACTCTGAGGGTACCACTGAAGCTTTCTTT
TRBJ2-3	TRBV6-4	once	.	CASSSSGTDTQYF	TGTGCCAGCAGTTCTAGCGGCACAGATACGCAGTATTTT
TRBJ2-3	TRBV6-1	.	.	CASSGKDTTSPTDTQYF	TGTGCCAGCAGTGGGAAGGACACCACATCCCCCACAGATACGCAGTATTTT